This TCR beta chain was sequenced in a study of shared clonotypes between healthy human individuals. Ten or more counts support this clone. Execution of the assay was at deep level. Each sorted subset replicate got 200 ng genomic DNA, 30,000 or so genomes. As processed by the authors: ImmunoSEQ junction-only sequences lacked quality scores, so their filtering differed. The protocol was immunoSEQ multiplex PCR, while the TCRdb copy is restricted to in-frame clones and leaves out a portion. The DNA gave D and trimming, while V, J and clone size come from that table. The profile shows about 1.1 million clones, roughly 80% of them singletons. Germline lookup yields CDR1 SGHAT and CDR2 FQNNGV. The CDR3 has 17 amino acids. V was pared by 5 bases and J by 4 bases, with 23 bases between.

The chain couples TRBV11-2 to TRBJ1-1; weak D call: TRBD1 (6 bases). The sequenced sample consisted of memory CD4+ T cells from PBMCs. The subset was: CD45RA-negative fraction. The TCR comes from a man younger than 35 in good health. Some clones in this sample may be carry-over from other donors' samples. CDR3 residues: CASSPPGAQGLVTEAFF. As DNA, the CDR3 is TGTGCCAGCAGCCCCCCGGGGGCGCAGGGGCTGGTCACTGAAGCTTTCTTT.